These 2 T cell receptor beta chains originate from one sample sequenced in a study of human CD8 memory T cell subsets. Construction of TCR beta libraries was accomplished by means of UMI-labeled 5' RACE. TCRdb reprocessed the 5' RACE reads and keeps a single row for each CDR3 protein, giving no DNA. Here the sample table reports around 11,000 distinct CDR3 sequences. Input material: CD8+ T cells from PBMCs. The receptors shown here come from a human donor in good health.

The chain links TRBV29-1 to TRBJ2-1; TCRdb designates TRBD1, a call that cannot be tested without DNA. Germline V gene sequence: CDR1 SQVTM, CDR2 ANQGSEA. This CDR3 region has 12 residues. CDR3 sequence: CSVRGSYNEQFF.

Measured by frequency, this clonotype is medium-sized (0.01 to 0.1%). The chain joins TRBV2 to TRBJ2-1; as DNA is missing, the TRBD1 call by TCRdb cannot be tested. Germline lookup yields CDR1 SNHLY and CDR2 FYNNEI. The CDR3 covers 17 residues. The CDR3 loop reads CASSDTSGTGRDNEQFF.